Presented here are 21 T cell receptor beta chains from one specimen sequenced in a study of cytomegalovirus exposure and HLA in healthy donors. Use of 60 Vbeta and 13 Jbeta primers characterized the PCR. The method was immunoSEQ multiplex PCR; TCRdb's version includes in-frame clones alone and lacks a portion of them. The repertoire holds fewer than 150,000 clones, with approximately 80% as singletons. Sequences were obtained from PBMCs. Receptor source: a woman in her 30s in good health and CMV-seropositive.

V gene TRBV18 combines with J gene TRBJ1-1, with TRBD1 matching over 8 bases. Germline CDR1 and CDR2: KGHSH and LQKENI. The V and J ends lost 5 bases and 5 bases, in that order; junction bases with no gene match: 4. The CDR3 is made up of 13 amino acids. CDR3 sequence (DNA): TGTGCCAGCTCAACGGGACAGGCAACTGAAGCTTTCTTT. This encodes CASSTGQATEAFF.

CDR3 loop: CASSLLNRDEQFF. CDR3 coding DNA: TGTGCCAGCAGCTTATTAAACAGGGATGAGCAGTTCTTC. The rearrangement uses TRBV7-9 and TRBJ2-1, with D possibly being TRBD1 (6 bases). The CDR3 runs to 13 residues. Germline CDR1 reads SEHNR; CDR2 reads FQNEAQ (reference sequence). V was clipped by 2 bases and J by 8 bases, with 10 bases between them. Full variable domain (remainder filled in from reference TRBV7-9 and TRBJ2-1): DTGVSQNPRHKITKRGQNVTFRCDPISEHNRLYWYRQTLGQGPEFLTYFQNEAQLEKSRLLSDRFSAERPKGSFSTLEIQRTEQGDSAMYLCASSLLNRDEQFFGPGTRLTVL.

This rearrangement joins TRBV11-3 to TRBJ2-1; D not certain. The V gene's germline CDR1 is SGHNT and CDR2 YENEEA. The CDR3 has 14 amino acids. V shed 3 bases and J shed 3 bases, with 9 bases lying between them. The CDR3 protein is CASSLETSYNEQFF. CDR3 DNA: TGTGCCAGCAGCTTGGAGACGAGCTACAATGAGCAGTTCTTC.

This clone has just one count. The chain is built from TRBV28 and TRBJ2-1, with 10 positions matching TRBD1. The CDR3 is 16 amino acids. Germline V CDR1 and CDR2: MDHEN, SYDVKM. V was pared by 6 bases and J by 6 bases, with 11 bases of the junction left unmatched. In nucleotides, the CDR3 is TGTGCCAGCAGCCGATACCGGGACAGGGGAATCAATGAGCAGTTCTTC. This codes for CASSRYRDRGINEQFF. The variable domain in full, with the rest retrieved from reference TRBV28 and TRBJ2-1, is DVKVTQSSRYLVKRTGEKVFLECVQDMDHENMFWYRQDPGLGLRLIYFSYDVKMKEKGDIPEGYSVSREKKERFSLILESASTNQTSMYLCASSRYRDRGINEQFFGPGTRLTVL.

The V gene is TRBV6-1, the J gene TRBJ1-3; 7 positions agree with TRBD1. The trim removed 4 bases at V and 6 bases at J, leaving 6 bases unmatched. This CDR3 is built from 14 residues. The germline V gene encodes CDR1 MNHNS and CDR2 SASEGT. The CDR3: CASSARQGPNTIYF. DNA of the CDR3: TGTGCCAGCAGTGCAAGACAGGGACCAAACACCATATATTTT.

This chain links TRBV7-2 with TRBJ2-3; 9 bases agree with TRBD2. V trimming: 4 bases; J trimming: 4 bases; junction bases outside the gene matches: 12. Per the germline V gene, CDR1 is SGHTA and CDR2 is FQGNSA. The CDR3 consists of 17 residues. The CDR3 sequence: CASSSPQGIAGADTQYF. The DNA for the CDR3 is TGTGCCAGCAGCTCCCCCCAGGGGATAGCGGGGGCAGATACGCAGTATTTT.

CDR3 DNA sequence: TGTGCCAGCATGTACCAAGCTACGAACTATGGCTACACCTTC. Protein: CASMYQATNYGYTF. The rearrangement links TRBV2 to TRBJ1-2, with D unresolved. Trimming pared 7 bases from V and 2 bases from J, leaving 14 bases between. Germline CDR1 is SNHLY and CDR2 is FYNNEI. The CDR3 contains 14 residues. Based on the CDR3 plus reference TRBV2 and TRBJ1-2, the full variable domain is EPEVTQTPSHQVTQMGQEVILRCVPISNHLYFYWYRQILGQKVEFLVSFYNNEISEKSEIFDDQFSVERPDGSNFTLKIRSTKLEDSAMYFCASMYQATNYGYTFGSGTRLTVV.

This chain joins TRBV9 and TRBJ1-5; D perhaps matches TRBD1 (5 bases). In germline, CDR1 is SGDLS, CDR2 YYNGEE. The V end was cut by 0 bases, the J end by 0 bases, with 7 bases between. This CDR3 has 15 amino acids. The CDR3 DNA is TGTGCCAGCAGCGTAGCAGGGTATAGCAATCAGCCCCAGCATTTT. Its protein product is CASSVAGYSNQPQHF.

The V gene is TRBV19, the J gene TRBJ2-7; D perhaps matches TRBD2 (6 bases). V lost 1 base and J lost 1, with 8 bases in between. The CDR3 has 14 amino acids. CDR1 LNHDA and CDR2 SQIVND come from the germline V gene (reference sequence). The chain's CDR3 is CASSIAGVSYEQYF. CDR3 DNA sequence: TGTGCCAGTAGTATAGCGGGGGTATCCTACGAGCAGTACTTC.

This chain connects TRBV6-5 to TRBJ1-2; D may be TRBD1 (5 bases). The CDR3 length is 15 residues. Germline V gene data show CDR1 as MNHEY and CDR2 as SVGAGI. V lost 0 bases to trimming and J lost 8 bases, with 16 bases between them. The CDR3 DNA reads TGTGCCAGCAGTTACTCACAACGGGGGTTCTACGGCTACACCTTC. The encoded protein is CASSYSQRGFYGYTF.

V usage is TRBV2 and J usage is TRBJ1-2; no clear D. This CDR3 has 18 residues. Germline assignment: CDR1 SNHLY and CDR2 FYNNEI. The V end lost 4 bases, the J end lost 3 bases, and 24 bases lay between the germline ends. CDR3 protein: CASSALAITSEADYGYTF. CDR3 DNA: TGTGCCAGCAGTGCTCTCGCTATTACAAGCGAGGCAGACTATGGCTACACCTTC.

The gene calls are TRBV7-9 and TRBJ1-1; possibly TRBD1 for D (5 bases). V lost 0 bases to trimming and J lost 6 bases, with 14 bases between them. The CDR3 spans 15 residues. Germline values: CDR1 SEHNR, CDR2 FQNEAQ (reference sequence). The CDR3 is CASSLALGGLSEAFF. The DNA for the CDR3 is TGTGCCAGCAGCTTAGCGTTGGGGGGACTATCTGAAGCTTTCTTT.

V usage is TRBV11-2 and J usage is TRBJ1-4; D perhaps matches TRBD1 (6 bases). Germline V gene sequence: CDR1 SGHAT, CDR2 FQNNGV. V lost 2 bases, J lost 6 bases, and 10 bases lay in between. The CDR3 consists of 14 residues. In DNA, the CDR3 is TGTGCCAGCAGCTTAAGAAGACAGGATGAAAAACTGTTTTTT. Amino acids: CASSLRRQDEKLFF.

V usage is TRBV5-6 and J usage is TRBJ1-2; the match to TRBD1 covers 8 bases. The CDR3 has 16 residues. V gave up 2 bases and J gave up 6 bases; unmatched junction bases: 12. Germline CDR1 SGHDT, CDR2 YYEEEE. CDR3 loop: CASSFYGTGGMNGYTF. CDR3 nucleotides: TGTGCCAGCAGCTTTTATGGTACAGGGGGTATGAATGGCTACACCTTC.

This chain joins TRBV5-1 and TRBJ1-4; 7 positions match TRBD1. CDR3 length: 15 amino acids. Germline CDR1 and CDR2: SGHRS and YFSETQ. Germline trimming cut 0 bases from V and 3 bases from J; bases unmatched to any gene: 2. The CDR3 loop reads CASSLGGQPNEKLFF. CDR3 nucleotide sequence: TGCGCCAGCAGCTTGGGGGGACAGCCTAATGAAAAACTGTTTTTT.

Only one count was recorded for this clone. DNA of the CDR3: TGTGCCAGCAGCAAATGGGGCCTCCCCGTAGAAAGGGGCTACGAGCAGTACTTC. This encodes CASSKWGLPVERGYEQYF. The rearrangement links TRBV21-1 to TRBJ2-7; the table names TRBD1, a call not compared with the DNA. TRBV21-1 is described as a pseudogene. This CDR3 contains 18 residues.

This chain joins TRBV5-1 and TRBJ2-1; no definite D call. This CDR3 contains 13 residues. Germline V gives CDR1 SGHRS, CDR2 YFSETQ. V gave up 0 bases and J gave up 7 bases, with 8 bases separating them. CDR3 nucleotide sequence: TGCGCCAGCAGCTTGGTGCCAGAAAATGAGCAGTTCTTC. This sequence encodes CASSLVPENEQFF.

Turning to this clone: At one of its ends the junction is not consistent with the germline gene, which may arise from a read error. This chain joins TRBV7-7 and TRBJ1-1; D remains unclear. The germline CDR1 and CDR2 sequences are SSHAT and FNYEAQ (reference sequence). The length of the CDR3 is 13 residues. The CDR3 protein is CASSVQTNTEAFF. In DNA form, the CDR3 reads TGTGCTAGCAGCGTACAGACGAACACTGAAGCTTTCTTT.

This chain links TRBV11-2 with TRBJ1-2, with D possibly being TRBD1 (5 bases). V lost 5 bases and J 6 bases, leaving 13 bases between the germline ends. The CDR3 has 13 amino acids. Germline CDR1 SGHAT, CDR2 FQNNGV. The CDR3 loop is CASSGGVIDGYTF. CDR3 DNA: TGTGCCAGCAGCGGGGGGGTCATCGATGGCTACACCTTC.

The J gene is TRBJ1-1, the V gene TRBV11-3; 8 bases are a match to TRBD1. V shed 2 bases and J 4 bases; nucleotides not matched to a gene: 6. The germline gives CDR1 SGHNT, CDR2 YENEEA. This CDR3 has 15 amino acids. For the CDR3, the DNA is TGTGCCAGCAGCTTACCTCAGGGGGCTGGCACTGAAGCTTTCTTT. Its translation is CASSLPQGAGTEAFF.

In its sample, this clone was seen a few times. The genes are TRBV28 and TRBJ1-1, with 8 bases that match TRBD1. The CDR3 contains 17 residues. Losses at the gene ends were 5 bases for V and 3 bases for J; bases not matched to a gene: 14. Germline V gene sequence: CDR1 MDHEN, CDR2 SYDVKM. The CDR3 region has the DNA TGTGCCAGCAGTCGGACAGGGTTTGTTAAAAACTACACTGAAGCTTTCTTT. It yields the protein CASSRTGFVKNYTEAFF.